This is a list of T cell receptor beta chains from one sample in a study of lymphopenia after photon versus proton radiotherapy. Using immunoSEQ multiplex PCR, the repertoire was profiled, and TCRdb retains in-frame clones only, with some absent. The profile shows 45,000 to 65,000 clones, 92% of them singletons. This material consisted of peripheral blood, taken from a patient treated with photon-based radiotherapy. Source of these receptors: a woman aged 40 to 50 with cholangiocarcinoma. Both conserved end residues are part of each CDR3. The D gene is left open where the match is weak. For some rows the clone size is stated as once, few or many, or as a class when expanded; others skip it.

j_gene	d_gene	abundance	v_gene	CDR3nt	CDR3aa
TRBJ1-2	TRBD1	.	TRBV5-4	TGTGCCAGCAGCCCGGGACAGGGGGTCTATGGCTACACCTTC	CASSPGQGVYGYTF
TRBJ2-3	TRBD2	once	TRBV19	TGTGCCAGTAGTATATCCGCAGGGACTAGCGGGGCAGGGAGAGATACGCAGTATTTT	CASSISAGTSGAGRDTQYF
TRBJ2-4	TRBD1	.	TRBV5-6	TGTGCCAGCAGCTTGTGGACAGGGGAAACAAACATTCAGTACTTC	CASSLWTGETNIQYF
TRBJ2-5	.	.	TRBV10-1	TGCGCCAGCAGCCGGACAGTCCAAGAGACCCAGTACTTC	CASSRTVQETQYF
TRBJ2-3	.	.	TRBV9	TGTGCCAGCAGCGTAGGTGGGGTGGCGTCCGATACGCAGTATTTT	CASSVGGVASDTQYF
TRBJ1-2	TRBD1	.	TRBV6-5	TGTGCCAGCAGCCAGGACAGGACTAACTATGGCTACACCTTC	CASSQDRTNYGYTF
TRBJ2-3	.	.	TRBV5-1	TGCGCCAGCAGCTTAGCAGGGCGAGGGACAGATACGCAGTATTTT	CASSLAGRGTDTQYF
TRBJ2-1	TRBD2	once	TRBV27	TGTGCCAGCAGTCCCCGGGCTAGCGGAGTATACAATGAGCAGTTCTTC	CASSPRASGVYNEQFF
TRBJ2-1	.	.	TRBV5-1	TGCGCCAGCAGCTTGGCCATTGGGGATAGCTCCTACAATGAGCAGTTCTTC	CASSLAIGDSSYNEQFF
TRBJ2-1	TRBD2	.	TRBV5-1	TGCGCCAGCAGCATGACTAGCGGGGGTTATGATGAGCAGTTCTTC	CASSMTSGGYDEQFF
TRBJ1-6	.	.	TRBV12-5	TGTGCTAGTGCTAACGGTCCGGTCACACCCCTCCACTTT	CASANGPVTPLHF
TRBJ2-7	TRBD2	.	TRBV4-3	TGCGCCAGCAGCCAAGATACTAGCGGGAGTTACGAGCAGTACTTC	CASSQDTSGSYEQYF
TRBJ1-1	.	few	TRBV6-4	TGTGCCAGCAGCGCCTCCCCGGGACGGGGAACCACTGAAGCTTTCTTT	CASSASPGRGTTEAFF
TRBJ2-2	.	medium-sized	TRBV10-3	TGTGCCATCGCACCCCGAGGCGGAGAGAACACCGGGGAGCTGTTTTTT	CAIAPRGGENTGELFF
TRBJ1-6	.	.	TRBV2	TGTGCCAGCAGATCGGACGGGGGTGGTTCCTATAATTCACCCCTCCACTTT	CASRSDGGGSYNSPLHF
TRBJ1-5	.	few	TRBV9	TGTGCCAGCAGCGTAGAGGCTGGGCCCCAGCATTTT	CASSVEAGPQHF
TRBJ2-2	TRBD2	.	TRBV4-2	TGTGCCAGCAACCCCGGACTAGCGGGAGTGGGCGGGGAGCTGTTTTTT	CASNPGLAGVGGELFF
TRBJ1-1	TRBD1	.	TRBV4-2	TGTGCCAGCAGCCAAGATAGACAGGGGAGTCTGGCCACTGAAGCTTTCTTT	CASSQDRQGSLATEAFF
TRBJ2-3	.	.	TRBV13	TGTGCCAGCAGCCCCACCTGGGATCGGGGCACAGATACGCAGTATTTT	CASSPTWDRGTDTQYF
TRBJ2-5	.	.	TRBV6-5	TGTGCCAGCAGTTACTCGACGGAGACCCAGTACTTC	CASSYSTETQYF
TRBJ2-7	.	.	TRBV7-3	TGTGCCAGCAGCTTAGGCCGAAACTCCTACGAGCAGTACTTC	CASSLGRNSYEQYF
TRBJ2-1	.	.	TRBV9	TGTGCCAGCAGCGTAGGAGGTCTATTATACAATGAGCAGTTCTTC	CASSVGGLLYNEQFF
TRBJ1-6	TRBD1	.	TRBV6-5	TGTGCCAGCAGTCCCAGGGGGGATTCACCCCTCCACTTT	CASSPRGDSPLHF
TRBJ2-5	TRBD1	once	TRBV18	TGTGCCAGCTCACCACCGGGACAGGGGCAAGAGACCCAGTACTTC	CASSPPGQGQETQYF
TRBJ1-3	TRBD1	.	TRBV2	TGTGCCAGCAGTGAGGACAGGGGCTCTGGAAACACCATATATTTT	CASSEDRGSGNTIYF
TRBJ2-7	.	.	TRBV15	TGTGCCACCAGCAGAGTTGGGGTTTTTAGTTCCTACGAGCAGTACTTC	CATSRVGVFSSYEQYF
TRBJ2-1	.	.	TRBV7-3	TGTGCCAGCAGCTTGGACTCGTCGAGCTATTCTGAGCAGTTCTTC	CASSLDSSSYSEQFF
TRBJ2-3	TRBD2	.	TRBV28	TGTGCCAGCAGCCGGACTAGCGGGAGTACAGATACGCAGTATTTT	CASSRTSGSTDTQYF
TRBJ2-5	TRBD1	.	TRBV15	TGTGCCACCAGCAGAGATCCAGGGGGAGAGACCCAGTACTTC	CATSRDPGGETQYF
TRBJ1-1	.	.	TRBV11-2	TGTGCCAGCAGCTTATTATACAGTTCGAACACTGAAGCTTTCTTT	CASSLLYSSNTEAFF
TRBJ2-5	TRBD1	.	TRBV28	TGTGCCAGCAGTTTAAGAGGGACAGGGCAACTGAGGGAGACCCAGTACTTC	CASSLRGTGQLRETQYF
TRBJ2-7	.	.	TRBV11-1	TGTGCCAGCAGCACCGGAAGCTCCTACGAGCAGTACTTC	CASSTGSSYEQYF
TRBJ2-7	.	.	TRBV6-5	TGTGCCAGCAGTTCTGGGACGCTGGAGCAGTACTTC	CASSSGTLEQYF
TRBJ1-1	.	.	TRBV6-5	TGTGCCAGCAGCTCAGGACGGGGGCGAGGGACTGAAGCTTTCTTT	CASSSGRGRGTEAFF
TRBJ1-1	.	.	TRBV5-1	TGCGCCAGCAGCACGGGGACGAACGAAGCTTTCTTT	CASSTGTNEAFF
TRBJ2-1	.	.	TRBV7-9	TGTGCCAGCAGCTTAGGGGGACCCTACAATGAGCAGTTCTTC	CASSLGGPYNEQFF
TRBJ1-5	TRBD1	.	TRBV30	TGTGCCTGGGGACCCAGGGGGGGACTTTTTCAGCCCCAGCATTTT	CAWGPRGGLFQPQHF
TRBJ1-4	.	.	TRBV5-1	TGCGCCAGCAGCTTGGTACCGGCAACTAATGAAAAACTGTTTTTT	CASSLVPATNEKLFF
TRBJ1-2	.	.	TRBV19	TGTGCCAGTAGTAATAGTCCGGGGAACATTAACTATGGCTACACCTTC	CASSNSPGNINYGYTF
TRBJ2-1	TRBD2	.	TRBV6-6	TGTGCCAGCAGTCCCGGGACTAGGAAAAATGAGCAGTTCTTC	CASSPGTRKNEQFF
TRBJ1-2	TRBD1	.	TRBV27	TGTGCCAGCAGTCCACCGGGACAGGGGACTGGCTACACCTTC	CASSPPGQGTGYTF
TRBJ2-1	TRBD2	.	TRBV13	TGTGCCAGCAGCTTAGGACTAGCGGGCCAGTCCTACAATGAGCAGTTCTTC	CASSLGLAGQSYNEQFF
TRBJ2-4	.	.	TRBV18	TGTGCCAGCTCACCAGGTTGGACCCAAAACATTCAGTACTTC	CASSPGWTQNIQYF
TRBJ1-2	.	once	TRBV7-6	TGTGCCAGCAGCTTAGGCACACGCCGAGCCATGGGTGGCTACACCTTC	CASSLGTRRAMGGYTF
TRBJ1-1	.	.	TRBV2	TGTGCCAGCAGTGACGGCGTGAACACTGAAGCTTTCTTT	CASSDGVNTEAFF
TRBJ2-2	.	.	TRBV5-4	TGTGCCAGCAGCTTGGCCGGACAGCTTCAACGTCCCGGGGAGCTGTTTTTT	CASSLAGQLQRPGELFF
TRBJ2-7	TRBD1	.	TRBV5-1	TGCGCCAGCAGCCTGGACAGGGCTACGGCCGAGCAGTACTTC	CASSLDRATAEQYF
TRBJ2-5	.	.	TRBV7-9	TGTGCCAGCAGCTTTCCGACTTCGGGGTCGGAGACCCAGTACTTC	CASSFPTSGSETQYF
TRBJ1-2	.	.	TRBV9	TGTGCCAGCAGCGCAGAGAACTATGGCTACACCTTC	CASSAENYGYTF
TRBJ1-1	TRBD1	.	TRBV2	TGTGCCAGCAACTTGGGACAGGATAACACTGAAGCTTTCTTT	CASNLGQDNTEAFF
TRBJ1-6	.	.	TRBV5-6	TGTGCCAGCAGCCCCCCCGGCGAGTCACCCCTCCACTTT	CASSPPGESPLHF
TRBJ1-2	.	few	TRBV19	TGTGCCAGTAGTCCAACGACACCGTGGAATGGCTACACCTTC	CASSPTTPWNGYTF
TRBJ1-1	.	.	TRBV6-1	TGTGCCAGCAGTGCGGACAGCCGAAACACTGAAGCTTTCTTT	CASSADSRNTEAFF
TRBJ1-5	TRBD1	.	TRBV4-2	TGTGCCAGCAGCCATAACACGGGACAGGGGCGGCCCCAGCATTTT	CASSHNTGQGRPQHF
TRBJ2-3	.	.	TRBV7-6	TGTGCCAGCACCAGCACAGATACGCAGTATTTT	CASTSTDTQYF
TRBJ2-3	TRBD2	.	TRBV2	TGTGCCAGCAGTTTATTAGCGGGAGGGACAGATACGCAGTATTTT	CASSLLAGGTDTQYF
TRBJ1-1	TRBD1	few	TRBV6-1	TGTGCCAGCAGTGAAAGGCGGAGAGGGACAGTGAACACTGAAGCTTTCTTT	CASSERRRGTVNTEAFF
TRBJ1-2	.	.	TRBV27	TGTGCCAGCAGTCCCCAGAAGGACTATGGCTACACCTTC	CASSPQKDYGYTF
TRBJ2-1	.	.	TRBV7-3	TGTGCCAGCAGCTTAGACCAGGGCTCCTACAATGAGCAGTTCTTC	CASSLDQGSYNEQFF
TRBJ1-2	TRBD1	.	TRBV6-6	TGTGCCAGCAGTTACTCGACAGGGCCTAACTATGGCTACACCTTC	CASSYSTGPNYGYTF